Listed here is a single TCR beta chain. Its recognized antigen is unknown. Base quality data are lacking; no much larger clone is found one base away. The collaborating institutions used their own protocols to collect whole blood in K2EDTA tubes. For TCRbeta analysis, collaborators shipped samples in one of three forms: frozen whole blood, isolated PBMCs, or DNA extracted from either of those sample types. This sample was included in a study of blood T cell repertoires in COVID-19 (dated by TCRdb to 2018 to 2020). Study-wide context: Samples from collaborators originated in the United States, Italy and Spain and spanned both the acute and convalescent phases of COVID-19. The sample metadata nearly always contained a de-identified subject ID, COVID-19 status, age in years and sex. The prospective study material was composed of cDNA or gDNA derived from T cells, B-cell-depleted T cells, or PBMCs. Where available, HLA class I and class II types were obtained from metadata supplied by the sample provider rather than from assay-based typing. The repertoires were released in a freely available public database intended as a resource for research on the immune response to SARS-CoV-2. The dataset comprised deeply sampled blood TCRbeta repertoires from subjects exposed to, actively infected with, or recovered from COVID-19. The samples were drawn from two sources: the first 160 participants of the ongoing ImmuneRACE study, and 1,254 subjects contributed by 6 global collaborators.

TCRbeta CDR3 regions were amplified from genomic DNA using the immunoSEQ Assay, a bias-controlled multiplex PCR. In the original analysis: Nucleated cell counts per sample were estimated from amplification of reference gene primers within the assay. To quantify the absolute abundance of each unique TCRbeta CDR3 rearrangement, sequence reads were collapsed and filtered. Productive Simpson clonality was computed per sample as the square root of Simpson's diversity index over productive rearrangements. As stored in TCRdb, this immuneACCESS dataset retains in-frame rearrangements with V and J assigned. A fraction of the clones does not appear; measured against another copy, unresolved V genes explain less than half of the discrepancy, and the remainder lacks a known reason. Clonal size and the V and J genes are those of that table, whereas D and trimming came from the DNA. The sample has approximately 150,000 clones on record, approximately 88% of them singletons. The ten largest clones represent around 1.7% of the sample.

The investigation overall reported the following: Clinical and demographic metadata were provided uncurated, with the amount varying by source and participant.

The receptor was isolated from a woman aged 50 to 60 with acute or convalescent COVID-19. The sequenced sample consisted of peripheral blood.

The DNA sequence reads TGTGCCAGTACCGACAGGTCCCATCAGCCCCAGCATTTT. The translation is CASTDRSHQPQHF. This chain is built from TRBV19 and TRBJ1-5; TRBD1 is possibly the D segment (6 matching bases). For CDR1 and CDR2, the germline V gene (reference sequence) lists LNHDA and SQIVND. V was cut back by 7 bases and J by 5 bases, leaving a gap of 12 bases between them. Including cysteine and phenylalanine, the CDR3 has 13 amino acids. The DNA shown is the 39-base CDR3, in frame from base 1. Joined to the reference TRBV19 and TRBJ1-5 proteins, this CDR3 gives the full variable domain: DGGITQSPKYLFRKEGQNVTLSCEQNLNHDAMYWYRQDPGQGLRLIYYSQIVNDFQKGDIAEGYSVSREKKESFPLTVTSAQKNPTAFYLCASTDRSHQPQHFGDGTRLSIL.